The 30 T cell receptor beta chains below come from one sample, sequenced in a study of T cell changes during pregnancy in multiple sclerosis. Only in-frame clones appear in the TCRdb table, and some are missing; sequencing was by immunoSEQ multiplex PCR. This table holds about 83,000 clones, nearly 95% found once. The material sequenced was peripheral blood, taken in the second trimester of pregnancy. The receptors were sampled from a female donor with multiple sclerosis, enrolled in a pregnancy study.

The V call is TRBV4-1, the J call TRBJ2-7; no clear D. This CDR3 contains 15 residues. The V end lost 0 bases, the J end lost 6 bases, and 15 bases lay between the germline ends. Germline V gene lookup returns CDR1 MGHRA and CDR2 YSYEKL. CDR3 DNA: TGCGCCAGCAGCCAAGATCGATCCGGTCCCTCCGAGCAGTACTTC. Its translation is CASSQDRSGPSEQYF.

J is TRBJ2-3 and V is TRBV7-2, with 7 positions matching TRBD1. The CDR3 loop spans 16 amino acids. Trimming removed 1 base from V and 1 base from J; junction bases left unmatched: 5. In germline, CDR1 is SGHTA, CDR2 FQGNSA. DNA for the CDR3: TGTGCCAGCAGCTTAGACAGGGGATCCGGCACAGATACGCAGTATTTT. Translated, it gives CASSLDRGSGTDTQYF. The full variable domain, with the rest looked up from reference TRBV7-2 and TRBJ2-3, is GAGVSQSPSNKVTEKGKDVELRCDPISGHTALYWYRQSLGQGLEFLIYFQGNSAPDKSGLPSDRFSAERTGGSVSTLTIQRTQQEDSAVYLCASSLDRGSGTDTQYFGPGTRLTVL.

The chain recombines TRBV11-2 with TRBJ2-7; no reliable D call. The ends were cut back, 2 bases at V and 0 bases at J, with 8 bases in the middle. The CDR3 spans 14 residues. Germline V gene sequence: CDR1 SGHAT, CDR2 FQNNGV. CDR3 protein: CASSLMASSYEQYF. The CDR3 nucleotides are TGTGCCAGCAGCTTAATGGCCAGCTCCTACGAGCAGTACTTC.

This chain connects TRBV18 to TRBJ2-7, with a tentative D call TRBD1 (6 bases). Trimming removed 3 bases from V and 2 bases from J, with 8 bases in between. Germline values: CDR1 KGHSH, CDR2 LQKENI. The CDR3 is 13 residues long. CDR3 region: CASSPTGTYEQYF. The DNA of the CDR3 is TGTGCCAGCTCACCTACAGGGACCTACGAGCAGTACTTC.

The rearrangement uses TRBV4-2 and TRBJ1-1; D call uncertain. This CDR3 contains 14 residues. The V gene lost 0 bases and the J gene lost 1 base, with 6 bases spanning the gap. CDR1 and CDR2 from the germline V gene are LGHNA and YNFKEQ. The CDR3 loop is CASSQEPRNTEAFF. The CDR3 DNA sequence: TGTGCCAGCAGCCAAGAACCGAGGAACACTGAAGCTTTCTTT.

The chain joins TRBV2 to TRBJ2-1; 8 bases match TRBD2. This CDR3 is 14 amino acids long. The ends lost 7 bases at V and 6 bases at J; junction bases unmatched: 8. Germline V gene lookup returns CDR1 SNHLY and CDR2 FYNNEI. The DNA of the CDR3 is TGTGCCAGCACGCCCGGGAGGGCCGGCAATGAGCAGTTCTTC. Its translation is CASTPGRAGNEQFF.

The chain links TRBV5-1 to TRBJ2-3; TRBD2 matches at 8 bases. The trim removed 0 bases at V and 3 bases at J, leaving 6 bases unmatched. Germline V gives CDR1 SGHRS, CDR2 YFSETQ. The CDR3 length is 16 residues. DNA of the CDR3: TGCGCCAGCAGCTTGGTAGGTAGCGGGGCGACAGATACGCAGTATTTT. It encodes CASSLVGSGATDTQYF.

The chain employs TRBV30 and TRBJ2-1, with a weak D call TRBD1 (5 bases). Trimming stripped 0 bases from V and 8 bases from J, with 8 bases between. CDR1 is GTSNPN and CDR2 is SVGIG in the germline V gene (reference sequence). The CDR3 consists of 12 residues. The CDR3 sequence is CAWSVRVDEQFF. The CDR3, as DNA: TGTGCCTGGAGTGTCAGGGTCGATGAGCAGTTCTTC.

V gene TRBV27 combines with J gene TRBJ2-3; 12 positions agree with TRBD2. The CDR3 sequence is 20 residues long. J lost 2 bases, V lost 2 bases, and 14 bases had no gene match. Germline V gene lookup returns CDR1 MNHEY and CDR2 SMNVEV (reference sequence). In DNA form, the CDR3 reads TGTGCCAGCAGTTTAATGGGGCTAGCGGGAGGGCCCCGGCACACAGATACGCAGTATTTT. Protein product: CASSLMGLAGGPRHTDTQYF.

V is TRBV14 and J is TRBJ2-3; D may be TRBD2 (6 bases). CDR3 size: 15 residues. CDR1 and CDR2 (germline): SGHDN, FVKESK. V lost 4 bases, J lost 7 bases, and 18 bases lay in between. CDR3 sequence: CASSLSGLRSHTQYF. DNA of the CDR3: TGTGCCAGCAGCCTGTCGGGACTCCGCAGCCATACGCAGTATTTT.

CDR3 sequence (DNA): TGTGCCAGCAGCCAACGACAGGGAGGTGGCTACACCTTC. It yields the protein CASSQRQGGGYTF. The genes are TRBV4-2 and TRBJ1-2; 7 nucleotides line up with TRBD1. Trimming took 2 bases from V and 7 from J; bases not matched to a gene: 4. CDR3 length: 13 residues. CDR1 is LGHNA, CDR2 YNFKEQ, per germline.

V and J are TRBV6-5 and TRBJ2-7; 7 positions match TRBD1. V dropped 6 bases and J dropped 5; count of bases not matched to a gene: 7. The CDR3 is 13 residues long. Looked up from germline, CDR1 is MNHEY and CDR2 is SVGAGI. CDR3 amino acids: CASREATGNEQYF. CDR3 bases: TGTGCCAGCAGAGAAGCGACAGGGAACGAGCAGTACTTC.

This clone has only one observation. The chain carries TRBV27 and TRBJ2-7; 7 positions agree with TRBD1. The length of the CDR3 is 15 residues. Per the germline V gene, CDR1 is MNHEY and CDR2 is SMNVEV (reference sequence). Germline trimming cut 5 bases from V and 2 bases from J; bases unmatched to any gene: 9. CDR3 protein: CASSTQGRAPYEQYF. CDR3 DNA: TGTGCCAGCAGTACACAGGGGCGAGCCCCCTACGAGCAGTACTTC.

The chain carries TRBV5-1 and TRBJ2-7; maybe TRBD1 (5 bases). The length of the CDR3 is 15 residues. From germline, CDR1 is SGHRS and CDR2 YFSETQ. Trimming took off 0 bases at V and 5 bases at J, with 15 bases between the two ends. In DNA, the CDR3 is TGCGCCAGCAGCTTGGCCGGGCCAGGGTTGCACGAGCAGTACTTC. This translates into CASSLAGPGLHEQYF.

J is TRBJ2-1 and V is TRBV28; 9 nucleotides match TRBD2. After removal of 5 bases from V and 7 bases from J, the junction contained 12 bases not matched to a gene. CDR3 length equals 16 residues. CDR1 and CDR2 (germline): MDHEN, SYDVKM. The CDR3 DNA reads TGTGCCAGCAGTCCGTGGGGTAGCGGGAGTCAAAATGAGCAGTTCTTC. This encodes CASSPWGSGSQNEQFF.

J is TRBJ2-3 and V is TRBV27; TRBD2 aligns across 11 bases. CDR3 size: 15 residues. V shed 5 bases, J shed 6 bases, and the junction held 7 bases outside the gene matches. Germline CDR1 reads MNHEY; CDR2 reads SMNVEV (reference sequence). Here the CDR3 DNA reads TGTGCCAGCAGTATCTTAGCGGGAGGGTACGATACGCAGTATTTT. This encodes CASSILAGGYDTQYF.

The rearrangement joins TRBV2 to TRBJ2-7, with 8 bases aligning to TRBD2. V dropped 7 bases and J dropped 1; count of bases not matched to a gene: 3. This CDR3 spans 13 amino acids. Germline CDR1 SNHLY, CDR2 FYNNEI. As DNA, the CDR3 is TGTGCCAGCACTAGCGGGCGGTCCTACGAGCAGTACTTC. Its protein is CASTSGRSYEQYF.

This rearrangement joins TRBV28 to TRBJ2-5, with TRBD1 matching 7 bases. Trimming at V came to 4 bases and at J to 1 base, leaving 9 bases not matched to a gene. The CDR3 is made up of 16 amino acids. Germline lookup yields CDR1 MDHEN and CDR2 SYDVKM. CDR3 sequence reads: CASSSPVTGVQETQYF. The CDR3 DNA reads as TGTGCCAGCAGTTCCCCCGTCACAGGGGTCCAAGAGACCCAGTACTTC.

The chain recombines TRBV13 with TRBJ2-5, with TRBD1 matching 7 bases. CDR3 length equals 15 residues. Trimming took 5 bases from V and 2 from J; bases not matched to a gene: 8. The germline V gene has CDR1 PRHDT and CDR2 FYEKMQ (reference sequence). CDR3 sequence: CASSRTGTAQETQYF. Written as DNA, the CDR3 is TGTGCCAGCAGCCGCACAGGGACAGCACAAGAGACCCAGTACTTC.

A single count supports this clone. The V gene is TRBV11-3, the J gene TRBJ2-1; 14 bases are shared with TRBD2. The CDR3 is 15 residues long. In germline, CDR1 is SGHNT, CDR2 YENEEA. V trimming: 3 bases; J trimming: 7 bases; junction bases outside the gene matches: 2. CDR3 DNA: TGTGCCAGCAGCTTCGGACTAGCGGGAGGTAATGAGCAGTTCTTC. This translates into CASSFGLAGGNEQFF.

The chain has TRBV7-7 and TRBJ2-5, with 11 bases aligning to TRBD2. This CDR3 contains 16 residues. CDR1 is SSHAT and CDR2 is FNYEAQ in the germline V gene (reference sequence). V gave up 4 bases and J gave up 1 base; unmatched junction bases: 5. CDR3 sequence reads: CASSSGLAGLQETQYF. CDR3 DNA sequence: TGTGCCAGCAGCTCCGGACTAGCGGGTCTCCAAGAGACCCAGTACTTC.

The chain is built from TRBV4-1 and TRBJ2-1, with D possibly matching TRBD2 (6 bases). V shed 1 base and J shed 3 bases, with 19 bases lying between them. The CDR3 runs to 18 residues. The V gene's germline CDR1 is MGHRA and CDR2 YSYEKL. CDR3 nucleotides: TGCGCCAGCAGCCAAGTATTGACGGTGGGGGGACTCTACAATGAGCAGTTCTTC. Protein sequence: CASSQVLTVGGLYNEQFF.

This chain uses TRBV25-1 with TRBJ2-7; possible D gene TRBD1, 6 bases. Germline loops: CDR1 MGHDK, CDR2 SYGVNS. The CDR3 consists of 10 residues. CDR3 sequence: CVQGVNEQYF. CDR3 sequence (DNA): TGTGTACAGGGCGTCAACGAGCAGTACTTC.

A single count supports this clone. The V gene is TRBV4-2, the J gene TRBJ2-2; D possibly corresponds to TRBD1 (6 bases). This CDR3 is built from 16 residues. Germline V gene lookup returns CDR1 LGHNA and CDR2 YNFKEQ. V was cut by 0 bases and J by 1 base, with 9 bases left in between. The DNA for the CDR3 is TGTGCCAGCAGCCAAGATCTACAGGGGAACACCGGGGAGCTGTTTTTT. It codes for CASSQDLQGNTGELFF.

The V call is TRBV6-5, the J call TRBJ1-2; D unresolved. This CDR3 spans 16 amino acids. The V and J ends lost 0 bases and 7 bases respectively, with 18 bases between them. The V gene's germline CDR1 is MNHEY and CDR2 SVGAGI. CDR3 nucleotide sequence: TGTGCCAGCAGTTACTCGTCCGGCCAGCCCCGGGGTGGCTACACCTTC. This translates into CASSYSSGQPRGGYTF.

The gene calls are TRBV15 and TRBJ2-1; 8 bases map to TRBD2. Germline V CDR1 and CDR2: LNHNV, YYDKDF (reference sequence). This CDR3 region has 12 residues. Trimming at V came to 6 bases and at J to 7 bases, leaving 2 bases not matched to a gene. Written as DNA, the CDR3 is TGTGCCACCAGAACGGGGGGGAATGAGCAGTTCTTC. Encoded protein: CATRTGGNEQFF.

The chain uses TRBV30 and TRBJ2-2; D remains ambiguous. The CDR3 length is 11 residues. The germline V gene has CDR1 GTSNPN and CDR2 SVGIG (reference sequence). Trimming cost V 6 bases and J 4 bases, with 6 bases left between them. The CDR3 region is CACLSTGELFF. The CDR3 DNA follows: TGTGCCTGCCTTTCCACCGGGGAGCTGTTTTTT.

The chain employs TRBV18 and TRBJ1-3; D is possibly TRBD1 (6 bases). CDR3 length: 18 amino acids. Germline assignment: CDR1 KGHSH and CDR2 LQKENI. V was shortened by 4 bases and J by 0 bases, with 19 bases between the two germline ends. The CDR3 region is CASSRAWTAESSGNTIYF. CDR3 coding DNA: TGTGCCAGCTCACGCGCGTGGACAGCCGAAAGCTCTGGAAACACCATATATTTT.

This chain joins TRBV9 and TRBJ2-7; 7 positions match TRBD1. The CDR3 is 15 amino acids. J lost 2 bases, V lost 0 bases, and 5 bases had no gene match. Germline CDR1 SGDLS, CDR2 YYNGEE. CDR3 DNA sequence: TGTGCCAGCAGCGTAGGTGGGGACAGTACCTACGAGCAGTACTTC. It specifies CASSVGGDSTYEQYF.

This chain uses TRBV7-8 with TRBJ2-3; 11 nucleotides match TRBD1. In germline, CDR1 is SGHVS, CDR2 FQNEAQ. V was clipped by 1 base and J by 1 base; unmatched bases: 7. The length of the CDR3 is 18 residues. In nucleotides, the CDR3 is TGTGCCAGCAGCTTAGTTCTTTTGGGACAGGGGGGCACAGATACGCAGTATTTT. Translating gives CASSLVLLGQGGTDTQYF.